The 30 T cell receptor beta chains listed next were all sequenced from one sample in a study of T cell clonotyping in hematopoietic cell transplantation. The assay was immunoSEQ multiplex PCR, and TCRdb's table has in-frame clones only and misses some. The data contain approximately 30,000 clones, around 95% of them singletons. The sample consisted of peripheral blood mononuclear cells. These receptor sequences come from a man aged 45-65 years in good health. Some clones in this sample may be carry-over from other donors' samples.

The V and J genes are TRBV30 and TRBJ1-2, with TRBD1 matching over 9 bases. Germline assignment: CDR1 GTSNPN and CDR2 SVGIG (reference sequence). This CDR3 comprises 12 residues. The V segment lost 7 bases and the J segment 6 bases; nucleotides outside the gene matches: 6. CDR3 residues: CASYRDRDGYTF. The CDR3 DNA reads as TGTGCCTCCTACCGGGACAGGGATGGCTACACCTTC.

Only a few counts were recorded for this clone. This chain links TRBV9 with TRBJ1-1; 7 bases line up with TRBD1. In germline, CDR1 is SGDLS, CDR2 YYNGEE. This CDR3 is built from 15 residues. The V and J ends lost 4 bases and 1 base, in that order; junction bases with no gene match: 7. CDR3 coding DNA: TGTGCCAGCAGCACTGGACAGGTGACGAACACTGAAGCTTTCTTT. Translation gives CASSTGQVTNTEAFF.

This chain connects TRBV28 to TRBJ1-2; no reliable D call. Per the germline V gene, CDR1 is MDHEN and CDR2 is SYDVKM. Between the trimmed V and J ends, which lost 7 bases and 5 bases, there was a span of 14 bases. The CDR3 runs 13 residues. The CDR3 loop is CASKEVSGYGYTF. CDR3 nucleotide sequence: TGTGCCAGCAAGGAGGTTTCTGGTTATGGCTACACCTTC.

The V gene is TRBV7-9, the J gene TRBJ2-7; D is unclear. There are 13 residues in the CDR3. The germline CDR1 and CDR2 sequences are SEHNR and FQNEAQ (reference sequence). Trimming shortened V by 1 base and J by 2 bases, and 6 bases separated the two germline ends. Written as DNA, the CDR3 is TGTGCCAGCAGCTTAGACGGACCCTACGAGCAGTACTTC. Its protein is CASSLDGPYEQYF.

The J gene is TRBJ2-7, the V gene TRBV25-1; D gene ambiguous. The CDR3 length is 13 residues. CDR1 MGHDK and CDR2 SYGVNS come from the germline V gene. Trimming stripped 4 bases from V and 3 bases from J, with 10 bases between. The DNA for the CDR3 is TGTGCCAGCAGTGGTCCAGGACGCTACGAGCAGTACTTC. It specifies CASSGPGRYEQYF.

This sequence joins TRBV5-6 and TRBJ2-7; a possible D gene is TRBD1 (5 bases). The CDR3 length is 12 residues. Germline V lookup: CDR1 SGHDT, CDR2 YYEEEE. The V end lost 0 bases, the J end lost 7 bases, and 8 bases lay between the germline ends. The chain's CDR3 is CASSLEGWEQYF. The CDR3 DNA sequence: TGTGCCAGCAGCTTGGAGGGGTGGGAGCAGTACTTC.

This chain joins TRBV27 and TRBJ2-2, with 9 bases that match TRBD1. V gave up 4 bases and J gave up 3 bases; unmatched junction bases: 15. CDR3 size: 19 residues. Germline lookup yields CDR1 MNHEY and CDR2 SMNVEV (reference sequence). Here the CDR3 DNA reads TGTGCCAGCAGTTACTCCGGGACAGGGCTACGATGGGACACCGGGGAGCTGTTTTTT. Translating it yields CASSYSGTGLRWDTGELFF.

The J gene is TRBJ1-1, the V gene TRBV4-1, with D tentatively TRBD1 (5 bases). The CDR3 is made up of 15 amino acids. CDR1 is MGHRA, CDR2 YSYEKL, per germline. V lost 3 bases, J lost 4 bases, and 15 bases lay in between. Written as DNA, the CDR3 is TGCGCCAGCAGCCAGTTCTTAGGGGCGACCACTGAAGCTTTCTTT. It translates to CASSQFLGATTEAFF.

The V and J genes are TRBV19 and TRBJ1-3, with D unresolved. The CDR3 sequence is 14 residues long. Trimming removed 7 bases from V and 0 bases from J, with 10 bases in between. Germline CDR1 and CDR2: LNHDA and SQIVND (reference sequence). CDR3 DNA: TGTGCCAGTAAGTGGGCGGTCTCTGGAAACACCATATATTTT. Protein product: CASKWAVSGNTIYF. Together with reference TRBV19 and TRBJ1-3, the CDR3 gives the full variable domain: DGGITQSPKYLFRKEGQNVTLSCEQNLNHDAMYWYRQDPGQGLRLIYYSQIVNDFQKGDIAEGYSVSREKKESFPLTVTSAQKNPTAFYLCASKWAVSGNTIYFGEGSWLTVV.

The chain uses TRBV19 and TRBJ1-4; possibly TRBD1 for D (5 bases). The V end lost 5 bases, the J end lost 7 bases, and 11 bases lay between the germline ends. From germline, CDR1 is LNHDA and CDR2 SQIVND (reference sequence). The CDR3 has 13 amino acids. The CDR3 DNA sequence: TGTGCCAGTAGTGGGGGGATTAGTGAAAAACTGTTTTTT. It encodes CASSGGISEKLFF.

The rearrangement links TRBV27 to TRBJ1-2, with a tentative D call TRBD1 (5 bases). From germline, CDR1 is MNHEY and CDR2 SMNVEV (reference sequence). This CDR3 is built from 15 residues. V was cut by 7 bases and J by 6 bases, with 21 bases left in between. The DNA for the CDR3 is TGTGCCAGCATGCACTGGTCGGGGCAAAACGATGGCTACACCTTC. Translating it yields CASMHWSGQNDGYTF.

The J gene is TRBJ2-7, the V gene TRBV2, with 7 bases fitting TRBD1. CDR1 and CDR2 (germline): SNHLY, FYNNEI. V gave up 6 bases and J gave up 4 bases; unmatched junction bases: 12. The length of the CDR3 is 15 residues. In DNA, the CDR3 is TGTGCCAGCAGCGCAGACAGGGAAAGGAGATACGAGCAGTACTTC. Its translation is CASSADRERRYEQYF.

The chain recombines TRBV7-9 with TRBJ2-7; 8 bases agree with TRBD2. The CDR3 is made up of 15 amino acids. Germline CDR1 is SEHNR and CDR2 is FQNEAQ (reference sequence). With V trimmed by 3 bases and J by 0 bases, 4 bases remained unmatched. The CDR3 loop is CASSLGSGGSYEQYF. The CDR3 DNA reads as TGTGCCAGCAGCTTGGGGAGCGGGGGCTCCTACGAGCAGTACTTC.

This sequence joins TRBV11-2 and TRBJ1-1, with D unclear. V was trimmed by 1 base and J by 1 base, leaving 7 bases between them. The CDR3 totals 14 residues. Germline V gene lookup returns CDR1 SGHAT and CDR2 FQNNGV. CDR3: CASSLVPGNTEAFF. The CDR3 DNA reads TGTGCCAGCAGCTTAGTTCCGGGGAACACTGAAGCTTTCTTT.

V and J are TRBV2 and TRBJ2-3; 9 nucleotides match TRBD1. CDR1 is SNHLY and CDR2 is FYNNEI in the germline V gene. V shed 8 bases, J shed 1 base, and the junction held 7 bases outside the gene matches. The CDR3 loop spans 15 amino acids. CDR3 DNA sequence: TGTGCCAGCTTCAAGGACAGGGGTGGCACAGATACGCAGTATTTT. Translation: CASFKDRGGTDTQYF.

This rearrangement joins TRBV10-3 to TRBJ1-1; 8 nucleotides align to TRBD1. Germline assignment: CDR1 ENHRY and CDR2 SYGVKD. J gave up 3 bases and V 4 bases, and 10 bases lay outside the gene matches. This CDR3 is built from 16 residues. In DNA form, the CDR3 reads TGTGCCATCAGTGCCGATCAGGGGGCCGGCCACACTGAAGCTTTCTTT. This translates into CAISADQGAGHTEAFF.

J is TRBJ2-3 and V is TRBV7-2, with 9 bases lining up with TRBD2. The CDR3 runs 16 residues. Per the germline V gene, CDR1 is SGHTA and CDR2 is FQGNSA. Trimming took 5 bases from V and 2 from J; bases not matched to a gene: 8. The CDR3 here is CASSEKRGANTDTQYF. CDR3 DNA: TGTGCCAGCAGCGAAAAGCGGGGGGCGAACACAGATACGCAGTATTTT.

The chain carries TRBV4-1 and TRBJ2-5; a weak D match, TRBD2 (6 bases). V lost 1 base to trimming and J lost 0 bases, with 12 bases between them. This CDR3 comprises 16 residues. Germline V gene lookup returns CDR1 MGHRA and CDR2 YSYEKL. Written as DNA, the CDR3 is TGCGCCAGCAGCCAAGTTCCGGGACTCAACCAAGAGACCCAGTACTTC. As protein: CASSQVPGLNQETQYF.

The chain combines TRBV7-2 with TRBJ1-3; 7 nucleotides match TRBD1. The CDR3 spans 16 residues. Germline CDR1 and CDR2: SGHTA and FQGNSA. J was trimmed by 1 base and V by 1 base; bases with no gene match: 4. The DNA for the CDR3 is TGTGCCAGCAGCTTAGGGATGACAGGGTCTGGAAACACCATATATTTT. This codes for CASSLGMTGSGNTIYF.

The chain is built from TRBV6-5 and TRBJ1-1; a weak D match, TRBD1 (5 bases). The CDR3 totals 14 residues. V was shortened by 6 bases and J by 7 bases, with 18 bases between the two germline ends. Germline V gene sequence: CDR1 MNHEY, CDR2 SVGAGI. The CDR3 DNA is TGTGCCAGCAGCTTAAGTACGGGGCTTTTTGAAGCTTTCTTT. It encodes CASSLSTGLFEAFF.

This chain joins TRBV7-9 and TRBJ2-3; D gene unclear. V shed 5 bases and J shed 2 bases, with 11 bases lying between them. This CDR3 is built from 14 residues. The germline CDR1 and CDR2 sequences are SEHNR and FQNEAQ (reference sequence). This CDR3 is CASSPGSLTDTQYF. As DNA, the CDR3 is TGTGCCAGCAGCCCCGGGTCTCTCACAGATACGCAGTATTTT.

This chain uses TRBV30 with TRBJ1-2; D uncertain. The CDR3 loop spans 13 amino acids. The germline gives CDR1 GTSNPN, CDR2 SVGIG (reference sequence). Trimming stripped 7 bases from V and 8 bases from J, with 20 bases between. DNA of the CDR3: TGTGCCTCATCGGGATCCCTTTTTCAAGGCTACACCTTC. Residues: CASSGSLFQGYTF.

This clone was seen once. The CDR3 DNA is TGCGCCAGCAGCTTACAGGAGAGCTCCTACGAGCAGTACTTC. Its translation is CASSLQESSYEQYF. The genes are TRBV5-1 and TRBJ2-7; weak D call: TRBD1 (5 bases). Per germline, CDR1 SGHRS and CDR2 YFSETQ. This CDR3 spans 14 amino acids. V was pared by 2 bases and J by 0 bases, with 9 bases between.

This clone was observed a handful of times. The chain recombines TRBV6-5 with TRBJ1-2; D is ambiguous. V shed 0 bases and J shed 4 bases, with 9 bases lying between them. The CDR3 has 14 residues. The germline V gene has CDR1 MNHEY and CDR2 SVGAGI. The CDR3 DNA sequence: TGTGCCAGCAGTTACTCGAACCGGGGCTATGGCTACACCTTC. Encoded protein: CASSYSNRGYGYTF.

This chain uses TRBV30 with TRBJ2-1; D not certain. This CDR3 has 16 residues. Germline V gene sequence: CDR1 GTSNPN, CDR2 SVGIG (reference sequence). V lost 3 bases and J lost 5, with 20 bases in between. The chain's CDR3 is CAWRGKAAARDNEQFF. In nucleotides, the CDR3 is TGTGCCTGGAGAGGTAAGGCGGCGGCCCGGGACAATGAGCAGTTCTTC.

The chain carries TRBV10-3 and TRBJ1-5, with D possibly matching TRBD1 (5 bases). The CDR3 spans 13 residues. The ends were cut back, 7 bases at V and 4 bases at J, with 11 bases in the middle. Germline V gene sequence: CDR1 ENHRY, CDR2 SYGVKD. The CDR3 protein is CAITATVNQPQHF. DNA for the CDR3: TGTGCCATCACCGCGACAGTGAATCAGCCCCAGCATTTT.

This CDR3 is CSARYMDEQFF. CDR3 DNA: TGCAGTGCTAGATACATGGATGAGCAGTTCTTC. The chain joins TRBV20-1 to TRBJ2-1; D gene uncertain. The CDR3 has 11 amino acids. Germline CDR1 DFQATT, CDR2 SNEGSKA (reference sequence). The ends were cut back, 2 bases at V and 8 bases at J, with 7 bases in the middle.

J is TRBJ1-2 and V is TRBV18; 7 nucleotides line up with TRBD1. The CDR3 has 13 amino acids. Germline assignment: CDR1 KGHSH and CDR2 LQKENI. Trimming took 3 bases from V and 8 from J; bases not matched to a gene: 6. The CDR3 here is CASSPETGIGYTF. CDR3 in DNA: TGTGCCAGCTCACCGGAGACAGGGATCGGCTACACCTTC.

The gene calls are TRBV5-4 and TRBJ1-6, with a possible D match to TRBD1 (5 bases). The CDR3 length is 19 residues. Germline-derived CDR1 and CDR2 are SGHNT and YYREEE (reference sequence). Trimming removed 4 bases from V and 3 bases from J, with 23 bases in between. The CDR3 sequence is CASSRVGATGPIYNSPLHF. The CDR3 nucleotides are TGTGCCAGCAGCCGAGTCGGTGCTACAGGCCCCATCTATAATTCACCCCTCCACTTT.

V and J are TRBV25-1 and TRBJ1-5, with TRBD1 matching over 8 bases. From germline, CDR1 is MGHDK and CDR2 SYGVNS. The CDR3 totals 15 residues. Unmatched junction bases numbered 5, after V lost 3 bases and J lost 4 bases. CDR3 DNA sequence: TGTGCCAGCAGTGACCCCGGGACAGGAAATCAGCCCCAGCATTTT. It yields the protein CASSDPGTGNQPQHF.